The entry below describes one TCR beta chain. These data belong to a study of T cell changes during pregnancy in multiple sclerosis. The germline gives CDR1 SGHRS, CDR2 YFSETQ. The CDR3 spans 16 residues. V shed 4 bases and J shed 4 bases, with 20 bases lying between them. Profiling relied on immunoSEQ multiplex PCR, and the TCRdb table lists in-frame clones only, not all of them. The data show 70,000 to 75,000 clones, roughly 92% seen once. The chain is built from TRBV5-1 and TRBJ2-5; maybe TRBD2 (6 bases). The sequence came from a female donor with multiple sclerosis, enrolled in a pregnancy study. This material consisted of peripheral blood, taken in the second trimester of pregnancy. The CDR3 DNA is TGCGCCAGCAGCCCAGGACCCGGGAGTAGAGGAGAGACCCAGTACTTC. This gives the protein CASSPGPGSRGETQYF.